This entry lists 25 T cell receptor beta chains sequenced from one sample in a study of blood T cells in healthy people across ages. A second PCR of 7 to 11 cycles used a sample-barcoded 5' primer and a J-beta primer mix. A single record per CDR3 protein comes from TCRdb applying MiXCR to the 5' RACE reads. Of roughly 1.9 million distinct CDR3 sequences in the sample, about 39% are singletons; the top ten hold approximately 22%. Input material: blood. The source of these receptors is a human donor in good health.

This chain uses TRBV7-2 with TRBJ1-2; 9 positions match TRBD1. The CDR3 runs to 17 residues. V lost 1 base, J lost 4 bases, and 10 bases stayed unmatched. Looked up from germline, CDR1 is SGHTA and CDR2 is FQGNSA. The CDR3 spells CASSLENSGQGSYGYTF. The CDR3 coding sequence is TGTGCCAGCAGCTTAGAGAATTCGGGACAGGGATCCTATGGCTACACCTTC.

This clonotype was detected a few times. This chain links TRBV20-1 with TRBJ1-2; D might be TRBD1 (5 bases). CDR1 and CDR2 from the germline V gene are DFQATT and SNEGSKA (reference sequence). This CDR3 region has 11 residues. Trimming took off 5 bases at V and 8 bases at J, with 12 bases between the two ends. The CDR3 is CSAPLGGGYTF. CDR3 nucleotides: TGCAGTGCTCCCTTGGGGGGAGGCTACACCTTC.

With respect to this clonotype: One end of the junction fails to match germline, which may point to a read error. V usage is TRBV4-2 and J usage is TRBJ1-1; possibly TRBD1 for D (6 bases). Germline values: CDR1 LGHNA, CDR2 YNFKEQ. This CDR3 contains 15 residues. DNA for the CDR3: TGTGCCAGCAGCCAAGGTCCTTCAGGGGCACCTGATGCTTTCTTT. Translation: CASSQGPSGAPDAFF.

This clonotype has a handful of counts. V gene TRBV20-1 combines with J gene TRBJ1-2; no reliable D call. Germline V gene data show CDR1 as DFQATT and CDR2 as SNEGSKA (reference sequence). CDR3 length: 14 residues. V gave up 3 bases and J gave up 0 bases, with 11 bases separating them. CDR3 bases: TGCAGTGCTAGGAGTGTGGGAGCTAACTATGGCTACACCTTC. Translation: CSARSVGANYGYTF.

The V call is TRBV5-6, the J call TRBJ1-1, with no clear D. This CDR3 comprises 14 residues. The germline V and J ends were trimmed by 4 bases and 1 base, with 11 bases remaining between them. CDR1 and CDR2 from the germline V gene are SGHDT and YYEEEE. CDR3 loop: CASSAIITNTEAFF. In nucleotides, the CDR3 is TGTGCCAGCAGCGCGATCATAACGAACACTGAAGCTTTCTTT. Full variable domain (outside the CDR3, taken from reference TRBV5-6 and TRBJ1-1): DAGVTQSPTHLIKTRGQQVTLRCSPKSGHDTVSWYQQALGQGPQFIFQYYEEEERQRGNFPDRFSGHQFPNYSSELNVNALLLGDSALYLCASSAIITNTEAFFGQGTRLTVV.

The J gene is TRBJ2-5, the V gene TRBV28; D not resolved. The CDR3 length is 14 residues. Germline V gene lookup returns CDR1 MDHEN and CDR2 SYDVKM. The ends were cut back, 3 bases at V and 5 bases at J, with 13 bases in the middle. CDR3 bases: TGTGCCAGCAGTTTCTATGGACCGACGGAGACCCAGTACTTC. Protein product: CASSFYGPTETQYF.

On this clonotype: A much larger clone differs from this one at a single base, so this may be a read error. The gene calls are TRBV7-2 and TRBJ2-6; TRBD1 aligns across 9 bases. This CDR3 spans 18 amino acids. Germline CDR1 and CDR2: SGHTA and FQGNSA. The CDR3 region is CASSIVGTGISGANILTF. The CDR3 DNA sequence: TGTGCCAGCAGCATCGTCGGGACAGGGATCTCTGGGGCCAACATCCTGACTTTC.

This clonotype was detected only a few times. V gene TRBV7-2 combines with J gene TRBJ2-7; the D gene could be TRBD1 or TRBD2 (5 bases each). Trimming removed 5 bases at V and 3 bases at J, with 26 bases between. CDR1 is SGHTA and CDR2 is FQGNSA in the germline V gene. The CDR3 contains 18 residues. In nucleotides, the CDR3 is TGTGCCAGCAGCCACGGGGCCCTCGGGCAGGGAAGGATCTACGAGCAGTACTTC. Amino acid sequence: CASSHGALGQGRIYEQYF.

The table lists this clonotype with a few counts. The V call is TRBV7-9, the J call TRBJ1-5, with unresolved D. Trimming removed 5 bases at V and 6 bases at J, with 8 bases between. The germline V gene encodes CDR1 SEHNR and CDR2 FQNEAQ (reference sequence). The CDR3 totals 12 residues. The CDR3 spells CASSAGGQPQHF. The CDR3 nucleotides read TGTGCCAGCAGCGCCGGTGGTCAGCCCCAGCATTTT.

The rearrangement links TRBV20-1 to TRBJ2-5, with D perhaps matching TRBD1 (5 bases). V dropped 0 bases and J dropped 5 bases, with 16 bases sitting between them. This CDR3 has 15 residues. The germline CDR1 and CDR2 sequences are DFQATT and SNEGSKA (reference sequence). The chain's CDR3 is CSARDQRAGLETQYF. The CDR3 DNA is TGCAGTGCTAGAGATCAACGAGCAGGGTTGGAGACCCAGTACTTC.

This clonotype has more than one count but fewer than ten. The genes are TRBV6-6 and TRBJ2-7, with 9 bases that match TRBD2. The ends lost 2 bases at V and 4 bases at J; junction bases unmatched: 12. The CDR3 extends over 17 amino acids. CDR1 is MNHNY, CDR2 SVGAGI, per germline (reference sequence). This chain's CDR3 is CASSYLPRTSVEYEQYF. The CDR3 coding sequence is TGTGCCAGCAGTTACCTACCCCGGACTAGCGTGGAATACGAGCAGTACTTC.

The CDR3 sequence: CSASSGGEFIEQYF. DNA for the CDR3: TGCAGTGCTTCGAGCGGGGGGGAATTTATCGAGCAGTACTTC. The chain joins TRBV20-1 to TRBJ2-7; 10 nucleotides align to TRBD2. J lost 6 bases, V lost 5 bases, and 10 bases had no gene match. CDR1 is DFQATT and CDR2 is SNEGSKA in the germline V gene (reference sequence). CDR3 length: 14 amino acids.

This clonotype was seen a handful of times. The chain joins TRBV20-1 to TRBJ2-1; the D gene is possibly TRBD1 (5 bases). The V end was cut by 3 bases, the J end by 3 bases, with 12 bases between. The CDR3 runs to 14 residues. The V gene's germline CDR1 is DFQATT and CDR2 SNEGSKA (reference sequence). The CDR3 DNA follows: TGCAGTGCTAGCCAAGGGGTACTCTACAATGAGCAGTTCTTC. This gives the protein CSASQGVLYNEQFF.

This clonotype showed up just a few times. CDR3 nucleotide sequence: TGCGCCAGCAGCCCTGGGACAGCCATCCGGCATGGCTACACCTTC. It encodes CASSPGTAIRHGYTF. The rearrangement uses TRBV4-1 and TRBJ1-2; the match to TRBD1 covers 7 bases. Unmatched junction bases numbered 11, after V lost 4 bases and J lost 6 bases. Looked up from germline, CDR1 is MGHRA and CDR2 is YSYEKL. CDR3 length: 15 residues.

The CDR3 loop reads CASSSPSGGASYEQYF. CDR3 bases: TGTGCCAGCAGTTCTCCTAGCGGGGGGGCCTCCTACGAGCAGTACTTC. The chain joins TRBV28 to TRBJ2-7, with TRBD2 matching 12 bases. The junction had 4 bases not matched to a gene; V was cut back by 4 bases and J by 0 bases. The CDR3 length is 16 residues. Germline CDR1 reads MDHEN; CDR2 reads SYDVKM.

Comment on this clonotype: Relative to the germline gene, one junction end is altered; a read error may explain this. The CDR3 is CSGMGSGANVLTF. The CDR3 DNA reads as TGTAGCGGTATGGGCTCGGGGGCCAACGTCCTGACTTTC. This sequence joins TRBV29-1 and TRBJ2-6, with a possible D match to TRBD2 (6 bases). In germline, CDR1 is SQVTM, CDR2 ANQGSEA. This CDR3 contains 13 residues.

The chain uses TRBV5-1 and TRBJ2-7; D gene unclear. Germline V gives CDR1 SGHRS, CDR2 YFSETQ. V lost 2 bases and J 2 bases, leaving 11 bases between the germline ends. This CDR3 has 14 amino acids. CDR3 loop: CASSFGNTAYEQYF. Written as DNA, the CDR3 is TGCGCCAGCAGCTTTGGAAACACAGCCTACGAGCAGTACTTC.

This clonotype was counted only a few times. The chain uses TRBV7-9 and TRBJ2-7; D is uncertain. Trimming removed 6 bases from V and 0 bases from J, with 12 bases in between. Germline CDR1 and CDR2: SEHNR and FQNEAQ (reference sequence). The CDR3 has 14 residues. The CDR3 DNA follows: TGTGCCAGCAGACCCCCGGGCCCCTCCTACGAGCAGTACTTC. Translation: CASRPPGPSYEQYF. Full variable domain (missing parts from reference TRBV7-9 and TRBJ2-7): DTGVSQNPRHKITKRGQNVTFRCDPISEHNRLYWYRQTLGQGPEFLTYFQNEAQLEKSRLLSDRFSAERPKGSFSTLEIQRTEQGDSAMYLCASRPPGPSYEQYFGPGTRLTVT.

This chain connects TRBV2 to TRBJ2-3; 7 bases line up with TRBD1. The junction had 7 bases not matched to a gene; V was cut back by 7 bases and J by 3 bases. The CDR3 length is 14 residues. From germline, CDR1 is SNHLY and CDR2 FYNNEI. CDR3 in DNA: TGTGCCAGCAATCCTGGGACAGCAACAGATACGCAGTATTTT. Translated, it gives CASNPGTATDTQYF. The full variable domain, in which reference TRBV2 and TRBJ2-3 provide the parts outside the CDR3, is EPEVTQTPSHQVTQMGQEVILRCVPISNHLYFYWYRQILGQKVEFLVSFYNNEISEKSEIFDDQFSVERPDGSNFTLKIRSTKLEDSAMYFCASNPGTATDTQYFGPGTRLTVL.

The CDR3 loop is CASSAPATAPGGYTF. The CDR3 region has the DNA TGTGCCAGCAGCGCTCCGGCGACAGCGCCTGGGGGCTACACCTTC. V is TRBV9 and J is TRBJ1-2; D is perhaps TRBD1 (5 bases). CDR1 is SGDLS and CDR2 is YYNGEE in the germline V gene. Trimming left V 3 bases short and J 8 bases short, with 20 bases between. This CDR3 has 15 amino acids.

The J gene is TRBJ2-6, the V gene TRBV7-2; a possible D gene is TRBD1 (5 bases). The germline V and J ends were trimmed by 7 bases and 0 bases, with 13 bases remaining between them. Germline CDR1 reads SGHTA; CDR2 reads FQGNSA. The CDR3 has 16 amino acids. The CDR3 DNA is TGTGCCAGCACTCTAACAGGTTTCTCTGGGGCCAACGTCCTGACTTTC. Translated: CASTLTGFSGANVLTF. Filled out from reference TRBV7-2 and TRBJ2-6, the complete variable domain reads GAGVSQSPSNKVTEKGKDVELRCDPISGHTALYWYRQSLGQGLEFLIYFQGNSAPDKSGLPSDRFSAERTGGSVSTLTIQRTQQEDSAVYLCASTLTGFSGANVLTFGAGSRLTVL.

The chain has TRBV28 and TRBJ1-1, with D possibly matching TRBD1 (5 bases). The CDR3 is 18 amino acids. Germline V gene lookup returns CDR1 MDHEN and CDR2 SYDVKM. V was trimmed by 3 bases and J by 0 bases, leaving 20 bases between them. The CDR3 loop reads CASSFLGTTGLLNTEAFF. DNA for the CDR3: TGTGCCAGCAGTTTTCTCGGGACTACGGGACTTTTGAACACTGAAGCTTTCTTT.

This clonotype occurred a few times. This chain joins TRBV11-3 and TRBJ2-5; no definite D call. The CDR3 contains 13 residues. Germline V gene lookup returns CDR1 SGHNT and CDR2 YENEEA. V lost 5 bases and J 5 bases, leaving 12 bases between the germline ends. CDR3 loop: CASSPHGWETQYF. For the CDR3, the DNA is TGTGCCAGCAGCCCTCACGGGTGGGAGACCCAGTACTTC.

The CDR3: CASSYSIGTYEQYF. In DNA, the CDR3 is TGTGCCAGCAGTTACTCGATCGGTACCTACGAGCAGTACTTC. The chain recombines TRBV6-2 or TRBV6-3 with TRBJ2-7; D remains ambiguous. CDR1 and CDR2 from the germline V gene are MNHEY and SVGEGT. The CDR3 consists of 14 residues. V was clipped by 0 bases and J by 2 bases, with 8 bases between them.

The sample holds a few counts of this clonotype. The CDR3, as DNA: TGTGCCATCAGTGAGTCAGCATGGGGAGAGACCCAGTACTTC. As protein: CAISESAWGETQYF. This chain links TRBV10-3 with TRBJ2-5; no clear D gene. Per germline, CDR1 ENHRY and CDR2 SYGVKD. V lost 0 bases to trimming and J lost 4 bases, with 9 bases between them. There are 14 residues in the CDR3.